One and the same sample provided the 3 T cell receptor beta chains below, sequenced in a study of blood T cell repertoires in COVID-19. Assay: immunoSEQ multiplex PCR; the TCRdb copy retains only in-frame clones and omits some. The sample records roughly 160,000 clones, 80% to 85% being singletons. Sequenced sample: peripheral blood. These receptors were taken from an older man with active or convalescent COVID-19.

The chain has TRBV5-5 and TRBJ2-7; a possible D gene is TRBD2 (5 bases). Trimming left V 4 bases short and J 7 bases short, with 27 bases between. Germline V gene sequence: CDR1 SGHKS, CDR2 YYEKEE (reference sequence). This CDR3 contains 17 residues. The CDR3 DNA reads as TGTGCCAGCAGCCACCGCCCGGGGTGGGTGAGCCAAAGGGAGCAGTACTTC. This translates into CASSHRPGWVSQREQYF. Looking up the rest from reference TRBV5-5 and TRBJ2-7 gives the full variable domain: DAGVTQSPTHLIKTRGQQVTLRCSPISGHKSVSWYQQVLGQGPQFIFQYYEKEERGRGNFPDRFSARQFPNYSSELNVNALLLGDSALYLCASSHRPGWVSQREQYFGPGTRLTVT.

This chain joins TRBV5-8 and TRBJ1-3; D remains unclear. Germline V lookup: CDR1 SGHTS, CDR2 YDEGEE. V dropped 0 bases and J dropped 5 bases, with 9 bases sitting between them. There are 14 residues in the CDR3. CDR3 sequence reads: CASSLGPTRNTIYF. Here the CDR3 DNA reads TGTGCCAGCAGCTTGGGGCCAACCCGAAACACCATATATTTT.

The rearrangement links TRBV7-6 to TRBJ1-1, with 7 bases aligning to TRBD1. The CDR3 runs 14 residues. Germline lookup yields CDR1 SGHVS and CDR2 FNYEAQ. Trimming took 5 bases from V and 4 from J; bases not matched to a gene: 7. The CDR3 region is CASSPQGFGTEAFF. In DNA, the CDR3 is TGTGCCAGCAGCCCACAGGGGTTTGGCACTGAAGCTTTCTTT. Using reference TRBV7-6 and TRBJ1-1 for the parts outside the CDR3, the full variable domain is GAGVSQSPRYKVTKRGQDVALRCDPISGHVSLYWYRQALGQGPEFLTYFNYEAQQDKSGLPNDRFSAERPEGSISTLTIQRTEQRDSAMYRCASSPQGFGTEAFFGQGTRLTVV.